Sequencing of this T cell receptor beta chain was carried out in a study of control samples from healthy donors and cancer patients. The CDR3 length is 13 residues. Between the trimmed V and J ends, which lost 6 bases and 0 bases, there was a span of 6 bases. From germline, CDR1 is MNHEY and CDR2 SVGAGI. Sequencing used immunoSEQ multiplex PCR; TCRdb keeps in-frame clones, though not all of them. The sample lists about 70,000 clones, approximately 87% occurring once. This rearrangement joins TRBV6-5 to TRBJ2-1; D is perhaps TRBD2 (6 bases). This clonotype was obtained from a woman aged 45-59 years with head and neck cancer. The sample comprised PBMCs. The chain's CDR3 is CASSGSSYNEQFF. The CDR3 nucleotides read TGTGCCAGCAGCGGGAGCTCCTACAATGAGCAGTTCTTC.